This is a list of T cell receptor beta chains from one sample in a study of blood T cells in healthy people across ages. Each CDR3 protein gets one entry after TCRdb re-called the 5' RACE reads with MiXCR. The sample includes roughly 2 million distinct CDR3 sequences, about 49% seen only once; the top ten take over 2%. The specimen sequenced was blood. Receptor source: a woman in her 40s in good health. Each CDR3 is given with its conserved first and last residue. D genes are given only for firm matches. Not every row has a clone size; where given, it reads once, few, many or a size class.

j_call,v_call,d_call,clone_size,cdr3_nt,cdr3_aa
TRBJ2-5,TRBV5-1,TRBD2,.,TGCGCCAGCAGCCCCCGGCCAATAGCGGGGGGACGAGAGACCCAGTACTTC,CASSPRPIAGGRETQYF
TRBJ1-1,TRBV6-6,.,.,TGTGCCAGCAGTTACCAGGGAGACACTGAAGCTTTCTTT,CASSYQGDTEAFF
TRBJ2-1,TRBV29-1,TRBD2,.,TGCAGCGTTGAAGGACTAGCGGGGGTCGCCTACAATGAGCAGTTCTTC,CSVEGLAGVAYNEQFF
TRBJ2-5,TRBV24-1,.,few,TGTGCCACCAGTGATATTGGGACCAAAGAGACCCAGTACTTC,CATSDIGTKETQYF
TRBJ2-3,TRBV20-1,.,.,TGCAGTGCTAGAGGAGGGGCTAACACAGATACGCAGTATTTT,CSARGGANTDTQYF
TRBJ2-3,TRBV18,TRBD1,.,TGTGCCAGCTCCAGAGCCGGGACAGGGGAGTATTTT,CASSRAGTGEYF
TRBJ2-1,TRBV7-2,.,once,TGTGCCAGCACAAGGCGGGTGGGGGTCGTCAATGAGCAGTTCTTC,CASTRRVGVVNEQFF
TRBJ2-1,TRBV5-1,.,.,TGCGCCAGCAGCTTGGCCGGGGCCCCGAGCAATGAGCAGTTCTTC,CASSLAGAPSNEQFF
TRBJ2-5,TRBV12-3/TRBV12-4,.,.,TGTGCCAGCAGTTTAGCGGCGGCAGACCAAGAGACCCAGTACTTC,CASSLAAADQETQYF
TRBJ2-5,TRBV20-1,TRBD1,.,TGCAGTGCTCCCGGAAAATGGACAGGGGGCTTTTGGGGGCAAGAGACCCAGTACTTC,CSAPGKWTGGFWGQETQYF
TRBJ2-5,TRBV20-1,TRBD1,few,TGCAGTGCGAGTGGGACAGGGGGGATGAATGAGCAGTACTTC,CSASGTGGMNEQYF
TRBJ1-4,TRBV16,.,.,TGTGCCAGCAGCCCCCTAGCTGGACAAACGACAACTAATGAAAAACTGTTTTTT,CASSPLAGQTTTNEKLFF
TRBJ1-2,TRBV18,.,.,TGTGCCAGCTCACCACGGTTGGATGGGGGGCGCCGTGATGGCTACACCTTC,CASSPRLDGGRRDGYTF
TRBJ2-5,TRBV5-5,.,.,TGTGCCAGCAGCTTGGCGCCACCTAAAGAGACCCAGTACTTC,CASSLAPPKETQYF
TRBJ2-1,TRBV29-1,.,few,TGCAGCGTTGACGCGGGGAATGGGCAGTTCTTC,CSVDAGNGQFF
TRBJ2-5,TRBV5-1,.,few,TGCGCCAGCAGCCGGGATGATAGAGAGACCCAGTACTTC,CASSRDDRETQYF
TRBJ2-1,TRBV6-2/TRBV6-3,.,.,TGTGCCAGCAGTTACGGGACCGAGAGCTCCTACAATGAGCAGTTCTTC,CASSYGTESSYNEQFF
TRBJ2-1,TRBV15,TRBD2,.,TGTGCCACCAACAACGGGGGGGATAACAATGAGCAGTTCTTC,CATNNGGDNNEQFF
TRBJ2-4,TRBV7-2,.,few,TGTGCCAGCAGCTTAGGCGAGACCCTACCCAAAAACATTCAGTACTTC,CASSLGETLPKNIQYF
TRBJ1-1,TRBV29-1,TRBD1,.,TGCAGCGTTGACACAGGGACAGGGGCTACAAACACTGAAGCTTTCTTT,CSVDTGTGATNTEAFF
TRBJ2-7,TRBV4-1,TRBD2,few,TGCGCCAGCAGCCAAGAGAGGCGGGAGTTCGACGAGCAGTACTTC,CASSQERREFDEQYF
TRBJ1-5,TRBV20-1,.,.,TGCAGTGCTAGAGATAACAAAAATAGGTGGACACTGAGCAATCAGCCCCAGCATTTT,CSARDNKNRWTLSNQPQHF
TRBJ2-1,TRBV28,TRBD2,.,TGTGCCAGCAGTTACCTCGGGGGGGCGTCTAATGAGCAGTTCTTC,CASSYLGGASNEQFF
TRBJ2-5,TRBV20-1,.,.,TGCAGTGCTAGAGGCTCCAGGGCGACCCAAGAGACCCAGTACTTC,CSARGSRATQETQYF
TRBJ2-5,TRBV15,.,many,TGTGCCACCAGCAGAGATCAACAAGAGACCCAGTACTTC,CATSRDQQETQYF
TRBJ2-7,TRBV4-3,TRBD2,.,TGCGCCAGCAGCCAAGAGGCCCGAAGGGAGGGCTACGAGCAGTACTTC,CASSQEARREGYEQYF
TRBJ1-2,TRBV7-2,.,.,TGTGCCAGCAGTTTACAGGGAGGCTACACCTTC,CASSLQGGYTF
TRBJ1-1,TRBV20-1,.,once,TGCAGTGCTCCCGGTTCCAGCGCCATGAACACTGAAGCTTTCTTT,CSAPGSSAMNTEAFF
TRBJ2-4,TRBV5-1,.,few,TGCGCCAGCAGCTCGGACGGCAGCATTCAGTACTTC,CASSSDGSIQYF
TRBJ1-5,TRBV21-1,.,.,TGCGCACAGGGGTCCAATCAGCCCCAGCATTTT,CAQGSNQPQHF
TRBJ1-2,TRBV4-2,.,.,TGTGCCAGCAGCCAGCGTGACTATGGCTACACCTTC,CASSQRDYGYTF
TRBJ2-7,TRBV20-1,.,many,TGCAGTGCTAGAGAGGGGGCCTACGAGCAGTACTTC,CSAREGAYEQYF
TRBJ2-5,TRBV6-5,.,.,TGTGCCAACAGTTACGCACTAGCTGTACAAGAGACCCAGTACTTC,CANSYALAVQETQYF
TRBJ2-3,TRBV28,.,.,TGTGCCAGCAGCCAACCGGGATCCCACCAGTATTTT,CASSQPGSHQYF
TRBJ2-3,TRBV6-5,.,.,TGTGCCAGCACAGTGGGTTGGGCAGATACGCAGTATTTT,CASTVGWADTQYF
TRBJ1-5,TRBV12-3/TRBV12-4,.,.,TGTGCCAGCAGTTTTGGGACATCCATGGCGGGGTATAGCAATCAGCCCCAGCATTTT,CASSFGTSMAGYSNQPQHF
TRBJ1-2,TRBV20-1,.,.,TGCAGTGCTAATTCAGGGGTGGGGCACTCTGGCTACACCTTC,CSANSGVGHSGYTF
TRBJ2-1,TRBV27,TRBD2,.,TGTGCCAGCAGTTTAACCAGACTAGCGGGGGGAATGAGCTCCTACAATGAGCAGTTCTTC,CASSLTRLAGGMSSYNEQFF
TRBJ2-3,TRBV7-2,.,few,TGTGCCAGCAGCTTAAGAGGGGGGCGGGGGTGGACTAGCACAGATACGCAGTATTTT,CASSLRGGRGWTSTDTQYF
TRBJ2-7,TRBV7-2,.,.,TGTGCCAGCAGCTTAGTTCCCCTTGTACAGGGAATCGGCTACGAGCAGTACTTC,CASSLVPLVQGIGYEQYF